This section outlines one T cell receptor (beta chain) sequence together with its context. The entry originates in a study of shared clonotypes between healthy human individuals. Profiling relied on immunoSEQ multiplex PCR, and the TCRdb table lists in-frame clones only, not all of them. The sample includes approximately 2.3 million clones, about 92% of them seen just once. V was shortened by 2 bases and J by 5 bases, with 16 bases between the two germline ends. This CDR3 contains 15 residues. From germline, CDR1 is SGHRS and CDR2 YFSETQ. V is TRBV5-1 and J is TRBJ2-5; possibly TRBD1 or TRBD2 for D (6 bases each). The source of this sequence is a man aged 18 to 29 in good health. Some clones in this sample may be carry-over from other donors' samples. The sequenced sample was naive CD4+ T cells from PBMCs. As to subset: CD45RA+ positively selected. This CDR3 reads CASSFFGGRDETQYF. Here the CDR3 DNA reads TGCGCCAGCAGCTTTTTTGGGGGGCGCGACGAGACCCAGTACTTC.